The rows below give T cell receptor beta chains drawn from one sample of a study of T cell responses to AZD1222 COVID-19 vaccine. Profiling relied on immunoSEQ multiplex PCR, and the TCRdb table lists in-frame clones only, not all of them. The sample records 150,000 to 180,000 clones, approximately 90% being singletons. This specimen consisted of peripheral blood, obtained on day 0 of AZD1222 vaccination. Receptor source: an adult in good health. The CDR3 runs from the conserved cysteine through the conserved F or W. The order of the fields is CDR3 DNA, CDR3 protein, J gene, V gene, clone size, D gene. A D gene is named only where the DNA matches it firmly. Only part of the rows carry a size: once, few, many, or a class if the clone is expanded.

TGTGCCAGCAGCAGGGGACTAGCGGGAGGCACAGATACGCAGTATTTT | CASSRGLAGGTDTQYF | TRBJ2-3 | TRBV7-9 | NA | TRBD2
TGTGCCAGCAGCCCCCAGTCGTTTAATGAAAAACTGTTTTTT | CASSPQSFNEKLFF | TRBJ1-4 | TRBV7-9 | NA | NA
TGTGCCAGCAGCCTACAGGGATCCTATAATTCACCCCTCCACTTT | CASSLQGSYNSPLHF | TRBJ1-6 | TRBV7-2 | once | NA
TGCGCCAGCAGCCAAGATTTCAGGGCCGGAATGATATATGGCTACACCTTC | CASSQDFRAGMIYGYTF | TRBJ1-2 | TRBV4-3 | NA | NA
TGTGCCAGCAGTCATAGGGACTGGAACACCGGGGAGCTGTTTTTT | CASSHRDWNTGELFF | TRBJ2-2 | TRBV2 | NA | NA
TGTGCCAGCAGCCAAGTGTTTGGACAGGGGGCTCATGGCTACACCTTC | CASSQVFGQGAHGYTF | TRBJ1-2 | TRBV14 | NA | TRBD1
TGCGCCAGCAGCTTGGAGCCCGGAAACACCATATATTTT | CASSLEPGNTIYF | TRBJ1-3 | TRBV5-1 | NA | NA
TGTGCCTGGAGGGCAGATAGCAATCAGCCCCAGCATTTT | CAWRADSNQPQHF | TRBJ1-5 | TRBV30 | NA | NA
TGTGCCACTCGAGGACAGGGGCTAGGAGAAAAACTGTTTTTT | CATRGQGLGEKLFF | TRBJ1-4 | TRBV5-8 | NA | TRBD1
TGTGCCAGCAGCGTAGGGACAGGGCTTGAAGCTTTCTTT | CASSVGTGLEAFF | TRBJ1-1 | TRBV9 | NA | TRBD1
TGTGCCACCAGTGATTTGACAGGGCCTTTGTCAACTAATGAAAAACTGTTTTTT | CATSDLTGPLSTNEKLFF | TRBJ1-4 | TRBV24-1 | NA | NA
TGTGCCAGCAGTTTCTTACTTAGCGGCGAGCAGTTCTTC | CASSFLLSGEQFF | TRBJ2-1 | TRBV28 | once | NA
TGTGCCAGCTCACCACTGGAGACAGGGCGGACTGAAGCTTTCTTT | CASSPLETGRTEAFF | TRBJ1-1 | TRBV18 | NA | TRBD1
TGTGCCAGCAGCTTCCCAGGGGTCTATGGCTACACCTTC | CASSFPGVYGYTF | TRBJ1-2 | TRBV7-9 | NA | NA
TGTGCCAGCGAGAGGACAGGGGAATTTTTATCCACTGAAGCTTTCTTT | CASERTGEFLSTEAFF | TRBJ1-1 | TRBV5-6 | NA | TRBD1
TGCGCCAGCAGCCAAGGGCTGAAAGAGACCCAGTACTTC | CASSQGLKETQYF | TRBJ2-5 | TRBV4-3 | NA | NA
TGTGCCAGCAGCTTAGGTGTAGAAGCGAGCTATGGCTACACCTTC | CASSLGVEASYGYTF | TRBJ1-2 | TRBV7-9 | once | NA
TGTGCCAGCAGCACAACAGGGGCGAACACCGGGGAGCTGTTTTTT | CASSTTGANTGELFF | TRBJ2-2 | TRBV7-8 | once | TRBD1
TGCGCCAGCAGCCAAACAGGGTCGGAAGCTTTCTTT | CASSQTGSEAFF | TRBJ1-1 | TRBV4-1 | NA | NA
TGTGCCAGCAGTAAACTAGCGGGAGGATACGAGACCCAGTACTTC | CASSKLAGGYETQYF | TRBJ2-5 | TRBV6-5 | NA | TRBD2
TGTGCCAGCAGCCTAGACGGGACTAGCTTGATCAATGAGCAGTTCTTC | CASSLDGTSLINEQFF | TRBJ2-1 | TRBV7-3 | few | TRBD2
TGCAGCGTTGCATCATTTACTGGGACAATAGGGGCTGAAGCTTTCTTT | CSVASFTGTIGAEAFF | TRBJ1-1 | TRBV29-1 | NA | NA
TGTGCCAGCAGCTGGAGGGGACTAGCGTACGAGCAGTACTTC | CASSWRGLAYEQYF | TRBJ2-7 | TRBV28 | NA | TRBD2
TGTGCCAGCAGCTTGGTTGCTAGCGGGAGTACGGAGACCCAGTACTTC | CASSLVASGSTETQYF | TRBJ2-5 | TRBV7-6 | NA | TRBD2
TGTGCCAGCTCACCACCTTCGGCCTACGAGCAGTACTTC | CASSPPSAYEQYF | TRBJ2-7 | TRBV18 | once | NA
TGTGCCTGGAGTGAGTGGGGGGGCGGTCAGCCCCAGCATTTT | CAWSEWGGGQPQHF | TRBJ1-5 | TRBV30 | NA | NA
TGTGCCAGCAGAGGGGCCTTCTACGAGCAGTACTTC | CASRGAFYEQYF | TRBJ2-7 | TRBV27 | NA | NA
TGTGCCAGCAGCTTCCAGGGCGTCAGAAACACCATATATTTT | CASSFQGVRNTIYF | TRBJ1-3 | TRBV7-2 | few | NA
TGTGCCAGGGGGGACGGGGCCGCAACTAATGAAAAACTGTTTTTT | CARGDGAATNEKLFF | TRBJ1-4 | TRBV19 | NA | NA
TGTGCCAGCAGCGAAAACGCCGGGACAGGACTCCTAGATCCCTATGGCTACACCTTC | CASSENAGTGLLDPYGYTF | TRBJ1-2 | TRBV9 | NA | TRBD1